This entry is about one TCR beta chain. This entry is derived from a study of blood T cell repertoires in COVID-19. Turning to the study itself: Spain, Italy and the United States supplied samples that represented acute and convalescent COVID-19.

The method was immunoSEQ multiplex PCR; TCRdb's version includes in-frame clones alone and lacks a portion of them. The sample lists about 150,000 clones; approximately 80% were seen once. Losses at the gene ends were 3 bases for V and 7 bases for J; bases not matched to a gene: 2. Germline CDR1 reads KGHSH; CDR2 reads LQKENI. CDR3 size: 12 residues. The sample was peripheral blood. This chain links TRBV18 with TRBJ1-1; 7 bases fit TRBD1. The receptor's source is a woman aged 55-69 years with COVID-19, enrolled during active disease. CDR3 loop: CASSPGQIEAFF. CDR3 sequence (DNA): TGTGCCAGCTCACCGGGACAGATTGAAGCTTTCTTT. Full variable domain (missing parts from reference TRBV18 and TRBJ1-1): NAGVMQNPRHLVRRRGQEARLRCSPMKGHSHVYWYRQLPEEGLKFMVYLQKENIIDESGMPKERFSAEFPKEGPSILRIQQVVRGDSAAYFCASSPGQIEAFFGQGTRLTVV.